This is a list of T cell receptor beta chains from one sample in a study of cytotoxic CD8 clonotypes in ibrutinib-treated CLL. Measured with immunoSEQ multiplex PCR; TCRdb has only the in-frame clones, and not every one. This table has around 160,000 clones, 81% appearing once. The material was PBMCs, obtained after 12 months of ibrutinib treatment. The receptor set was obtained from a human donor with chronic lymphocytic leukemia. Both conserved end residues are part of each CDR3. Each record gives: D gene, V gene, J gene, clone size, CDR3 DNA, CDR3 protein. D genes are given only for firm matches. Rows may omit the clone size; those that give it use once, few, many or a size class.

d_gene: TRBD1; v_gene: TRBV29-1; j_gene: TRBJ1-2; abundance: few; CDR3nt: TGCAGCGTTGAAGAAGGGCTTCCGGGACAGGGGGACTATGGCTACACCTTC; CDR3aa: CSVEEGLPGQGDYGYTF
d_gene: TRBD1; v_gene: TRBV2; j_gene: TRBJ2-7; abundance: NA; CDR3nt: TGTGCCAGCAGTGACAACAGGGGGCAACGCGAGCAGTACTTC; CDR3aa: CASSDNRGQREQYF
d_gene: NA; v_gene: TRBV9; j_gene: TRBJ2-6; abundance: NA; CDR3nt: TGTGCCAGCAGCGTAGGATTACTCAGCTCTGGGGCCAACGTCCTGACTTTC; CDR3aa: CASSVGLLSSGANVLTF
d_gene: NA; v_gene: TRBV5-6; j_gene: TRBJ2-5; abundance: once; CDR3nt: TGTGCCAGCAGCGGGGGCGGCCAGGGCCAGACCCAGTACTTC; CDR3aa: CASSGGGQGQTQYF
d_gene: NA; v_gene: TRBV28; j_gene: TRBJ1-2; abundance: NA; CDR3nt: TGTGCCAGCAGCCCCCCCCGGTCGGGGCAGGGTGGCTACACCTTC; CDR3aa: CASSPPRSGQGGYTF
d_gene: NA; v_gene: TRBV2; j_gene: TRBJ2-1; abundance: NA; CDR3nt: TGTGCCAGCAGTGAAGCGGCCCGGATAGCAGAGCAGTTCTTC; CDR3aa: CASSEAARIAEQFF
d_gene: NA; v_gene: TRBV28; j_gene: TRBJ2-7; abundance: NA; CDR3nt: TGTGCCAGCAGTTTGGAGGGGCTGTCCTACGAGCAGTACTTC; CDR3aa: CASSLEGLSYEQYF
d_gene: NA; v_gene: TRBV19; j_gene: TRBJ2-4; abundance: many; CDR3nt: TGTGCCAGTAGTATCAGGGAGCGGGACATTCAGTACTTC; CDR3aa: CASSIRERDIQYF
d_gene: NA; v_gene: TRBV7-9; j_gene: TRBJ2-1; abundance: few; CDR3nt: TGTGCCAGCAGCCCTGCTGGGTATCGACTCTACAATGAGCAGTTCTTC; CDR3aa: CASSPAGYRLYNEQFF
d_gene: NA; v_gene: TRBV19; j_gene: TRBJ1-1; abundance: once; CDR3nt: TGTGCCAGCGGCATAATGGGCAGGGGAAGCACTGAAGCTTTCTTT; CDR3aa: CASGIMGRGSTEAFF
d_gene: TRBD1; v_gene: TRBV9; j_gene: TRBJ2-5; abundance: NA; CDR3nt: TGTGCCAGCAGCGTAGGCATCGGGACAGGGGGACAGGAGACCCAGTACTTC; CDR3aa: CASSVGIGTGGQETQYF
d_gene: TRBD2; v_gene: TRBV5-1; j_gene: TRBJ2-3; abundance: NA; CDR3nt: TGCGCCAGCAGCTTGCAGGGACTAGCGGGGGCAGATACGCAGTATTTT; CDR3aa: CASSLQGLAGADTQYF
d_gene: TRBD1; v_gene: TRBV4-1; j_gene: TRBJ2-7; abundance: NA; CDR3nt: TGCGCCAGCAGCCAACTGGGACAGGGGGTCTCCTACGAGCAGTACTTC; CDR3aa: CASSQLGQGVSYEQYF
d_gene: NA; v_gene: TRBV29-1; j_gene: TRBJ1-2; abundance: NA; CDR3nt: TGCAGCGTTGATGGGACGGCGAACTATGGCTACACCTTC; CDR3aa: CSVDGTANYGYTF
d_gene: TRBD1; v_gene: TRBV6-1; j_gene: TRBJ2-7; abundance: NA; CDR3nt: TGTGCCAGCAGTGACCGGGACAGGGTATACGAGCAGTACTTC; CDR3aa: CASSDRDRVYEQYF
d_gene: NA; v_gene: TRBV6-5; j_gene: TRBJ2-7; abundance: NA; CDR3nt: TGTGCCAGCGCCACCTACGAGCAGTACTTC; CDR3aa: CASATYEQYF
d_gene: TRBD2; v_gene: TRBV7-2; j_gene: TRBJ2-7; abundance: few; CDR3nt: TGTGCCAGCAGCTTGGGCGGGAGTGTTAACGAGCAGTACTTC; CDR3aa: CASSLGGSVNEQYF
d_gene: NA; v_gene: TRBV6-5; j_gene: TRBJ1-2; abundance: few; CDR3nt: TGTGCCAGCGGACCCTGGGGCTACACCTTC; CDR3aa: CASGPWGYTF
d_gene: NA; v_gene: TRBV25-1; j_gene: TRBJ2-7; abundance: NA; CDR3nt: TGTGCCAGCAGTGAAAGGCACGAGCAGTACTTC; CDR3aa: CASSERHEQYF
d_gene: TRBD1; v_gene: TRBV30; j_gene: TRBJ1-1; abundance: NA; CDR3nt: TGTGCCTGGACCAGGACAGGGTGGGAAGCTTTCTTT; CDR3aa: CAWTRTGWEAFF
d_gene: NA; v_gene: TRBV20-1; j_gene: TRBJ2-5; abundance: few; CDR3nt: TGCAGTGCTAACGACGGGGAGACCCAGTACTTC; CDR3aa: CSANDGETQYF
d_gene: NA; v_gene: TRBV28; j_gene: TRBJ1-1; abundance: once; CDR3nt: TGTGCCACCCTTAGACCGAACACTGAAGCTTTCTTT; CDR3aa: CATLRPNTEAFF
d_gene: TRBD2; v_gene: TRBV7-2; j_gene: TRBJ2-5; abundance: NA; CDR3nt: TGTGCCAGCAGCTTAGCGGGGGGGCAAGAGACCCAGTACTTC; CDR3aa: CASSLAGGQETQYF
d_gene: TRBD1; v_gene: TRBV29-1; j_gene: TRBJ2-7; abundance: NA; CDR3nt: TGCAGCGTGGGGACAGGCCCCTCCTACGAGCAGTACTTC; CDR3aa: CSVGTGPSYEQYF
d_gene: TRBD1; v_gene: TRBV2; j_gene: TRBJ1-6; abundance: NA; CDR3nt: TGTGCCAGCAGTGAAATTCGTTCGGTACGCGGGACAGGTCGATTTTCACCCCTCCACTTT; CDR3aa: CASSEIRSVRGTGRFSPLHF
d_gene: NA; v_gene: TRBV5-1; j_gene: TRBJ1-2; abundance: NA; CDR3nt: TGCGCCAGCAGCTTTGGGGGCCCCATCGGCGGCTACACCTTC; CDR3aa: CASSFGGPIGGYTF
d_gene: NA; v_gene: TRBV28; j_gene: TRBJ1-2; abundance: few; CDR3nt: TGTGCCAGCAAGCACTATGGCTACACCTTC; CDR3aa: CASKHYGYTF
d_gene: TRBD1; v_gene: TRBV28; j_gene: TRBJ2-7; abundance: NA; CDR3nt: TGTGCCAGCAGTTTATTAGACAGGGGCTACGAGCAGTACTTC; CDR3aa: CASSLLDRGYEQYF
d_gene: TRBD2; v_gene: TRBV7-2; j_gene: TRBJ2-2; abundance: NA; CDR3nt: TGTGCCAGCAGCTTTAGCGGGAGGGCCGTATGGGGCACCGGGGAGCTGTTTTTT; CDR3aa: CASSFSGRAVWGTGELFF